Sequencing of this T cell receptor beta chain was carried out in a study of CD8 T cells in ankylosing spondylitis. Study findings and constraints: Reportedly, significant enrichment of disease-linked clones occurred in matched ankylosing spondylitis synovial fluid. What seemed typical of ankylosing spondylitis blood was a TCR beta motif built from several highly homologous variants.

Via MiXCR, TCRdb re-called the 5' RACE reads, giving one row per CDR3 protein. The data show around 180,000 distinct CDR3 sequences, approximately 12% seen once. This clonotype was found many times. No antigen is known for it. The sequencing sample was made of blood, either unsorted or a sorted T cell fraction (not recorded which). The clonotype comes from a female donor with ankylosing spondylitis or in good health (not recorded which).

The CDR3 region is CASSQTGLAGTGELFF. In nucleotides, the CDR3 is TGTGCCAGCAGTCAAACGGGACTAGCGGGAACCGGGGAGCTGTTTTTT. This chain links TRBV12-3 or TRBV12-4 with TRBJ2-2, with 13 positions matching TRBD2. This CDR3 is built from 16 residues. The J segment lost 5 bases and the V segment lost 5 bases, leaving 5 bases of the junction unmatched.